This paragraph covers one T cell receptor beta chain sequence. What it binds is unknown. This entry comes from a study of T cell repertoires in cytomegalovirus infection. Study-level background: It was recently identified HLA-C-restricted and well-studied HLA-B-restricted CMV epitopes that the study used. Through public TCR beta signatures, both CMV infection and matching HLA type were indicated. Overall study results and limits: The ex vivo response showed dominance by HLA-C-restricted CMV-specific TCR beta clonotypes. Identification of carriers of CMV plus the relevant HLA was achieved through cumulative public TCR beta family frequency.

V gave up 3 bases and J gave up 10 bases; unmatched junction bases: 13. The CDR3 loop spans 18 amino acids. Germline V gives CDR1 KGHDR, CDR2 SFDVKD. TCRdb passed the reads through MiXCR, listing each CDR3 protein once. The data contain some 940,000 distinct CDR3 sequences, around 30% of them singletons. This chain connects TRBV24-1 to TRBJ2-1, with 14 bases lining up with TRBD2. The TCR comes from a human donor in good health (CMV status not recorded). Some clones in this sample may be carry-over from other donors' samples. This material consisted of cultured CD8+ T cells from PBMCs, taken from culture after CMV antigen stimulation. This chain's CDR3 is CATSDPGLAGVLGEEQFF. The CDR3 region has the DNA TGTGCCACCAGTGATCCGGGACTAGCGGGGGTCCTAGGGGAGGAGCAGTTCTTC.